The 19 T cell receptor beta chains below all came from one sample that was sequenced in a study of CD8 T cells in ankylosing spondylitis. TCRdb re-analysed the 5' RACE reads in MiXCR, keeping a single row per CDR3 protein. Of 240,000 or so distinct CDR3 sequences in the sample, 8.6% were seen once. Sequencing was carried out using blood, either unsorted or a sorted T cell fraction (not recorded which). The receptors stem from a male donor with ankylosing spondylitis or in good health (not recorded which).

In this sample, this clonotype turned up many times. The chain uses TRBV6-5 and TRBJ1-1; D unclear. The CDR3 loop spans 14 amino acids. The ends were cut back, 0 bases at V and 1 base at J, with 6 bases in the middle. CDR1 and CDR2 (germline): MNHEY, SVGAGI. The CDR3 reads CASSYSQANTEAFF. In DNA form, the CDR3 reads TGTGCCAGCAGTTACTCACAAGCGAACACTGAAGCTTTCTTT.

This clonotype was observed many times. The rearrangement links TRBV2 to TRBJ2-1, with unresolved D. The germline CDR1 and CDR2 sequences are SNHLY and FYNNEI. The V end was cut by 3 bases, the J end by 10 bases, with 13 bases between. This CDR3 comprises 13 residues. The CDR3 spells CASSDGGVGEQFF. Written as DNA, the CDR3 is TGTGCCAGCAGTGACGGTGGGGTAGGCGAGCAGTTCTTC. Full variable domain (rest looked up from reference TRBV2 and TRBJ2-1): EPEVTQTPSHQVTQMGQEVILRCVPISNHLYFYWYRQILGQKVEFLVSFYNNEISEKSEIFDDQFSVERPDGSNFTLKIRSTKLEDSAMYFCASSDGGVGEQFFGPGTRLTVL.

V is TRBV29-1 and J is TRBJ1-2; D is undetermined. Trimming took off 5 bases at V and 3 bases at J, with 7 bases between the two ends. CDR3 length: 11 residues. Germline lookup yields CDR1 SQVTM and CDR2 ANQGSEA. The CDR3 DNA reads TGCAGCGTTTGGACCGACTATGGCTACACCTTC. This codes for CSVWTDYGYTF.

In this sample, this clonotype turned up many times. This rearrangement joins TRBV3-1 to TRBJ2-7, with D unclear. The CDR3 contains 11 residues. Germline CDR1 and CDR2: LGHDT and YNNKEL (reference sequence). Trimming took 3 bases from V and 7 from J, leaving 7 bases between them. CDR3: CASSQTGEQYF. The CDR3 DNA is TGTGCCAGCAGCCAGACGGGTGAGCAGTACTTC.

At least ten counts were recorded for this clonotype. The V and J genes are TRBV12-3 or TRBV12-4 and TRBJ2-7; D is perhaps TRBD2 (6 bases). The CDR3 is made up of 12 amino acids. V was trimmed by 5 bases and J by 12 bases, leaving 17 bases between them. CDR3 region: CASSLGVQEGYF. CDR3 DNA sequence: TGTGCCAGCAGTCTCGGGGTTCAGGAGGGGTACTTC.

This clonotype was observed at least ten times. V usage is TRBV10-3 and J usage is TRBJ1-2, with D possibly being TRBD1 (5 bases). V was pared by 10 bases and J by 1 base, with 22 bases between. Germline loops: CDR1 ENHRY, CDR2 SYGVKD. This CDR3 region has 16 residues. The DNA of the CDR3 is TGTGCCACCAGGAACATTCCGGGACGGGGTAACTATGGCTACACCTTC. Its protein is CATRNIPGRGNYGYTF.

The DNA for the CDR3 is TGTGCCAGCAGGGCCCCCGCGGACGCTGAAGCTTTCTTT. This sequence encodes CASRAPADAEAFF. The gene calls are TRBV12-3 or TRBV12-4 and TRBJ1-1; no firm D call. Trimming removed 6 bases at V and 6 bases at J, with 14 bases between. The CDR3 loop spans 13 amino acids.

In this sample, this clonotype turned up many times. V usage is TRBV12-3 or TRBV12-4 and J usage is TRBJ2-5; D is undetermined. The CDR3 spans 12 residues. Between the trimmed V and J ends, which lost 6 bases and 4 bases, there was a span of 9 bases. This chain's CDR3 is CASSLAAETQYF. CDR3 sequence (DNA): TGTGCCAGCAGCCTCGCCGCAGAGACCCAGTACTTC.

This sequence joins TRBV20-1 and TRBJ1-1; D not resolved. Germline CDR1 DFQATT, CDR2 SNEGSKA (reference sequence). The CDR3 has 13 residues. Trimming took 2 bases from V and 0 from J, leaving 7 bases between them. The CDR3 sequence is CSARQALNTEAFF. As DNA, the CDR3 is TGCAGTGCTAGACAGGCCCTGAACACTGAAGCTTTCTTT.

This clonotype was found many times. J is TRBJ2-7 and V is TRBV7-2; TRBD2 agrees at 8 bases. V lost 4 bases to trimming and J lost 4 bases; unmatched junction nucleotides: 3. The CDR3 contains 13 residues. Per germline, CDR1 SGHTA and CDR2 FQGNSA. CDR3 sequence: CASSSAGEYEQYF. CDR3 in DNA: TGTGCCAGCAGCTCAGCGGGGGAGTACGAGCAGTACTTC.

This clonotype was detected a few times. V and J are TRBV12-3 or TRBV12-4 and TRBJ2-1, with TRBD2 matching 7 bases. V gave up 6 bases and J gave up 5 bases; unmatched junction bases: 4. This CDR3 is 13 amino acids long. Here the CDR3 DNA reads TGTGCCAGCAGCCCCCGGGGGGACAATGAGCAGTTCTTC. It encodes CASSPRGDNEQFF.

This clonotype has only one observation. Since a much larger clone is just one base distant, this may be a read error. This chain joins TRBV2 and TRBJ1-1; possible D gene TRBD1, 6 bases. This CDR3 has 12 residues. V lost 6 bases to trimming and J lost 10 bases, with 15 bases between them. The germline V gene encodes CDR1 SNHLY and CDR2 FYNNEI. CDR3 nucleotides: TGTGCCAGCAGGTCCATGGGGGCTGCAGCTTTCTTT. Its translation: CASRSMGAAAFF.

The chain is built from TRBV7-8 and TRBJ1-1, with D maybe TRBD1 (6 bases). Trimming removed 5 bases at V and 3 bases at J, with 16 bases between. Per the germline V gene, CDR1 is SGHVS and CDR2 is FQNEAQ. CDR3 size: 15 residues. CDR3 region: CASSPRRGADTEAFF. The CDR3 nucleotides are TGTGCCAGCAGCCCCCGACGGGGGGCGGACACTGAAGCTTTCTTT.

This clonotype appeared many times. The chain employs TRBV19 and TRBJ2-7; TRBD1 is a possible D gene (5 bases). CDR1 and CDR2 from the germline V gene are LNHDA and SQIVND (reference sequence). The CDR3 is 13 amino acids. The ends were cut back, 4 bases at V and 6 bases at J, with 13 bases in the middle. CDR3 sequence reads: CASSRTTEVEQYF. The CDR3 bases are TGTGCCAGTAGTAGGACAACCGAGGTCGAGCAGTACTTC.

CDR3 in DNA: TGCAGTGCCCCAACGCTAGCGGGGGGAAAGGACGCGCAGTATTTT. Its protein product is CSAPTLAGGKDAQYF. The genes are TRBV20-1 and TRBJ2-3; TRBD2 aligns across 11 bases. Germline-derived CDR1 and CDR2 are DFQATT and SNEGSKA (reference sequence). This CDR3 comprises 15 residues. V trimming: 6 bases; J trimming: 10 bases; junction bases outside the gene matches: 15.

This clonotype has a count of ten or more. The chain joins TRBV15 to TRBJ2-1, with D tentatively TRBD1 or TRBD2 (6 bases each). Germline V gene data show CDR1 as LNHNV and CDR2 as YYDKDF (reference sequence). This CDR3 contains 12 residues. The germline V and J ends were trimmed by 0 bases and 12 bases, with 9 bases remaining between them. The CDR3 spells CATSREGGGQFF. The CDR3 DNA is TGTGCCACCAGCAGAGAAGGAGGGGGGCAGTTCTTC.

In its sample, this clonotype was seen many times. This sequence joins TRBV12-3 or TRBV12-4 and TRBJ1-1; TRBD1 matches at 7 bases. After removal of 3 bases from V and 2 bases from J, the junction contained 6 bases not matched to a gene. The CDR3 spans 15 residues. CDR3 in DNA: TGTGCCAGCAGTTTCCGCGGGACAGCTAACACTGAAGCTTTCTTT. This sequence encodes CASSFRGTANTEAFF.

This clonotype was recorded many times. This sequence joins TRBV7-9 and TRBJ1-4; TRBD1 agrees at 9 bases. V was pared by 6 bases and J by 8 bases, with 10 bases of the junction left unmatched. Germline-derived CDR1 and CDR2 are SEHNR and FQNEAQ (reference sequence). The CDR3 contains 15 residues. The CDR3 spells CASSSPGQGNEKLFF. CDR3 bases: TGTGCCAGCAGTAGCCCGGGACAGGGCAACGAAAAACTGTTTTTT.

In its sample, this clonotype was seen many times. The chain combines TRBV7-9 with TRBJ2-1; perhaps TRBD1 as D (6 bases). Germline CDR1 and CDR2: SEHNR and FQNEAQ (reference sequence). Trimming shortened V by 3 bases and J by 4 bases, and 10 bases separated the two germline ends. The CDR3 is 14 amino acids. CDR3 DNA sequence: TGTGCCAGCAGCTTCAGAGGACAGTACAATGAGCAGTTCTTC. Residues: CASSFRGQYNEQFF.